This is a list of T cell receptor beta chains from one sample in a study of T-cell reconstitution after alpha-beta-depleted transplantation in children. Each CDR3 protein is one row after TCRdb ran MiXCR on the PCR reads. The sample has approximately 300,000 distinct CDR3 sequences; almost 8% are singletons. This sample comprised peripheral blood, obtained 360 days after TCRalphabeta/CD19-depleted stem cell transplant. The receptors shown here come from a female patient aged 2-9 years who had a stem cell transplant for Fanconi anemia, so the T cells may come from the graft donor. Each CDR3 is given with its conserved first and last residue. A D gene is named only where the DNA matches it firmly. The size field is filled for only some rows; it gives once, few, many or a size class.

CDR3nt	CDR3aa	d_gene	abundance	v_gene	j_gene
TGTGCCAGCAGGGTACTGGGCAGGGAGAACACTGAAGCTTTCTTT	CASRVLGRENTEAFF	-	few	TRBV7-9	TRBJ1-1
TGTGCCAGCAGCCTACGGCACAGGGCGAACTTT	CASSLRHRANF	-	many	TRBV7-9	TRBJ1-6
TGCAGTGCTAGAGAGGGGGGTAGGGGGGCTGAAGCTTTCTTT	CSAREGGRGAEAFF	-	-	TRBV20-1	TRBJ1-1
TGTGCCAGCAGCCGTTTGGGCCGGTCCTACAATGAGCAGTTCTTC	CASSRLGRSYNEQFF	-	many	TRBV3-1	TRBJ2-1
TGTGCCAGCAGTTACTGGCCTCGGGGTAGCTCTGGAAACACCATATATTTT	CASSYWPRGSSGNTIYF	-	-	TRBV6-5	TRBJ1-3
TGTGCCAGCAGCTTCCGGACGCCGATGAACACTGAAGCTTTCTTT	CASSFRTPMNTEAFF	-	many	TRBV7-2	TRBJ1-1
TGCAGTGCTAGCAATCGGGCCAGGTATGGGGAGAACACTGAAGCTTTCTTT	CSASNRARYGENTEAFF	-	-	TRBV20-1	TRBJ1-1
TGTGCCAGCAGCCAAGAAGGCGTTCACGAGCAGTACTTC	CASSQEGVHEQYF	-	many	TRBV4-2	TRBJ2-7
TGCGCCAGCAGCTTCGATAGGGGCGTTCCAGATGGCTACACCTTC	CASSFDRGVPDGYTF	-	many	TRBV5-1	TRBJ1-2
TGTGCCAGCAGTTACATCGACAGGGGGTGGGACACTGAAGCTTTCTTT	CASSYIDRGWDTEAFF	TRBD1	few	TRBV6-5	TRBJ1-1
TGTGCCAGCAGCTTTACGACTAGCGGGGGGCCCTTGTCGTACACAGATACGCAGTATTTT	CASSFTTSGGPLSYTDTQYF	TRBD2	many	TRBV7-2	TRBJ2-3
TGTGCCAGCAGACCAAGCCTAGTCTCTGATACGCAGTATTTT	CASRPSLVSDTQYF	-	-	TRBV6-1	TRBJ2-3
TGTGCCAGCAGCCTGATCAGGGTGGGGAATGAGCAGTTCTTC	CASSLIRVGNEQFF	-	many	TRBV7-2	TRBJ2-1
TGCGCCAGCAGCCAAGATCCGGAGGGAGATCAGCCCCAGCATTTT	CASSQDPEGDQPQHF	-	few	TRBV4-1	TRBJ1-5
TGTGCCAGCAGCCAAAGTGGGAGCAAACGAGATACGCAGTATTTT	CASSQSGSKRDTQYF	-	-	TRBV3-1	TRBJ2-3
TGCGCCAGCAGCCAAGCATGGAGGGGACTTGAAAAACTGTTTTTT	CASSQAWRGLEKLFF	-	many	TRBV4-3	TRBJ1-4
TGTGCCAGCAGCTTAGGACTAGGATCCTACGAGCAGTACTTC	CASSLGLGSYEQYF	-	many	TRBV13	TRBJ2-7
TGTGCCAGTAGTTTTGGGAGGGCACAGCCCCAGCATTTT	CASSFGRAQPQHF	-	-	TRBV19	TRBJ1-5
TGTGCCAGCCTATCCCGAAGGACAGGATACACCGGGGAGCTGTTTTTT	CASLSRRTGYTGELFF	TRBD1	few	TRBV18	TRBJ2-2
TGTGCCAGCAGTTACTCAGGGGGGTACTACGAGCAGTACTTC	CASSYSGGYYEQYF	-	few	TRBV6-5	TRBJ2-7
TGTGCCAGCAGCCCAACGGGACTCCCGAACACCGGGGAGCTGTTTTTT	CASSPTGLPNTGELFF	-	many	TRBV4-2	TRBJ2-2
TGTGCCTGCTTAGGGCGGGCCGGGGAGCTGTTTTTT	CACLGRAGELFF	-	-	TRBV30	TRBJ2-2
TGTGCCAGCAGCTTAATGTCAGTTGAGGCTTTCTTT	CASSLMSVEAFF	-	few	TRBV11-2	TRBJ1-1
TGCGCCAGCAGCCAAGTTCCAGAGGGGTCAGCCTGGTACCACTCTGGAAACACCATATATTTT	CASSQVPEGSAWYHSGNTIYF	-	few	TRBV4-1	TRBJ1-3
TGTGCCAGCAGTTTCCTGACTAGCGGGAACTACGAGCAGTACTTC	CASSFLTSGNYEQYF	TRBD2	-	TRBV6-5	TRBJ2-7
TGTGCCAGCAGCCGACAGGGGTCCTACGAGCAGTACTTC	CASSRQGSYEQYF	TRBD1	medium-sized	TRBV7-9	TRBJ2-7
TGCGCCAGCAGCTCCCTCCACCGGGACAGGGCGTCTGAAGCTTTCTTT	CASSSLHRDRASEAFF	TRBD1	few	TRBV5-1	TRBJ1-1
TGTGCCATCAGTGGAAAGACTAGCGGGAGAAGTCCCTACAATGAGCAGTTCTTC	CAISGKTSGRSPYNEQFF	TRBD2	many	TRBV10-3	TRBJ2-1
TGCGCCACCCCGGGGCAGGGACCGGTTTACGAGCAGTACTTC	CATPGQGPVYEQYF	-	-	TRBV4-1	TRBJ2-7
TGCAGCGTTGAATCTGGTGACAGGGACTACGAGCAGTACTTC	CSVESGDRDYEQYF	TRBD1	many	TRBV29-1	TRBJ2-7
TGTGCCAGCAGCAGAACCCGGGACAGGGGGCAGGGGGAGCTGTTTTTT	CASSRTRDRGQGELFF	TRBD1	many	TRBV7-6	TRBJ2-2
TGTGCCAGCAGGATCTTACAGGGCTACACAGATACGCAGTATTTT	CASRILQGYTDTQYF	-	few	TRBV6-2/TRBV6-3	TRBJ2-3
TGTGCCAGCAGTGAACGGTGGGGGAAAAGCATCTTGTTCGATGAGCAGTTCTTC	CASSERWGKSILFDEQFF	-	few	TRBV6-1	TRBJ2-1
TGTGCCAGCTCTTCCCGACGGACAGGGCAAGAGACCCAGTACTTC	CASSSRRTGQETQYF	TRBD1	few	TRBV18	TRBJ2-5
TGCGCCAGCAGCTACTCAGCGGGGGGGCCCGGGGAGCTGTTTTTT	CASSYSAGGPGELFF	TRBD2	few	TRBV4-1	TRBJ2-2
TGTGCCAGCAGCCTACGACAGGGGCCAGATACGCAGTATTTT	CASSLRQGPDTQYF	TRBD1	few	TRBV7-9	TRBJ2-3
TGTGCCAGCAGCTCCGGGGGTGGGGTATACGAGCAGTACTTC	CASSSGGGVYEQYF	-	few	TRBV7-6	TRBJ2-7
TGTGCCAGCAGTGACCTAGCTCCGATCTTC	CASSDLAPIF	-	many	TRBV2	TRBJ2-1
TGTGCCAGCAGCTATCTGGGTAGCAATCAGCCCCAGCATTTT	CASSYLGSNQPQHF	-	few	TRBV11-2	TRBJ1-5
TGTGCCAGCAGTTATTGGGCAGTGAACACTGAAGCTTTCTTT	CASSYWAVNTEAFF	-	many	TRBV6-5	TRBJ1-1
TGTGCCAGCAGTTTAACGCAGGAAATTCAGCCCCAGCATTTT	CASSLTQEIQPQHF	-	-	TRBV28	TRBJ1-5
TGTGCCAGCAGTTTACGGGCCGATAATTCACCCCTCCACTTT	CASSLRADNSPLHF	-	many	TRBV12-3/TRBV12-4	TRBJ1-6
TGTGCCAGCAGCCAAGTAGGTATGTGGAGGGACAGGCGAAAGAACACTGAAGCTTTCTTT	CASSQVGMWRDRRKNTEAFF	TRBD1	few	TRBV4-2	TRBJ1-1
TGTGCCAGCAGCCCGCGACAGGGTTTTGGCTACACCTTC	CASSPRQGFGYTF	TRBD1	few	TRBV9	TRBJ1-2
TGTGCCAGCAAGAGGACCTGGGACAGGGGCTCACCCCTCCACTTT	CASKRTWDRGSPLHF	TRBD1	-	TRBV6-1	TRBJ1-6
TGTGCTACTGCGCTTGGTTTGAGCGGCTACGATGAGCAGTTCTTC	CATALGLSGYDEQFF	-	-	TRBV12-5	TRBJ2-1
TGTGCCAGCAGCTTCCGACCCAGTGGCTCTTCACCCCTCCACTTT	CASSFRPSGSSPLHF	-	-	TRBV7-9	TRBJ1-6
TGTGCCAGCAGCCAGGATAGCGAATCCTACGAGCAGTACTTC	CASSQDSESYEQYF	-	-	TRBV3-1	TRBJ2-7
TGTGCCAGCAGCCAAGATCTTAGGGTAGGACCCTACAATGAGCAGTTCTTC	CASSQDLRVGPYNEQFF	-	-	TRBV3-1	TRBJ2-1
TGCAGTGCTAGTGAGGGGAGACGGGGAATCCTCAACACCGGGGAGCTGTTTTTT	CSASEGRRGILNTGELFF	-	many	TRBV20-1	TRBJ2-2
TGCGCCAGCAGCCCCCTCGGAAACACAGATACGCAGTATTTT	CASSPLGNTDTQYF	-	many	TRBV5-1	TRBJ2-3
TGCGCCAGCAGTGGAGGGAACCAAGAGACCCAGTACTTC	CASSGGNQETQYF	-	many	TRBV5-1	TRBJ2-5
TGTGCCAGCAGCTTGGACCGATACAATGAGCAGTTCTTC	CASSLDRYNEQFF	-	many	TRBV7-2	TRBJ2-1